Listed below are T cell receptor beta chains from one sample, sequenced in a study of T cells in Graves' hyperthyroidism and ophthalmopathy. TCRdb passed the multiplex PCR reads through MiXCR, listing each CDR3 protein once. Of about 270,000 distinct CDR3 sequences detected, over 20% appear once; the ten largest clones hold around two thirds. Sequences were obtained from blood. The receptor source for this set is a man in his thirties or forties with Graves' ophthalmopathy. Each CDR3 is given with its conserved first and last residue. The order of the fields is CDR3 protein, V gene.

CDR3 protein: CASSLRLYQETQYF
V gene: TRBV12-3/TRBV12-4

CDR3 protein: CASSMDRQPQHF
V gene: TRBV28

CDR3 protein: CASSKQGHEQYF
V gene: TRBV6-1

CDR3 protein: CASSLDLARYNEQFF
V gene: TRBV5-6

CDR3 protein: CATSDTGQGIDQPQHF
V gene: TRBV24-1

CDR3 protein: CASSLVRATYNEQFF
V gene: TRBV5-1

CDR3 protein: CASSSSAPGVYEQYF
V gene: TRBV11-2

CDR3 protein: CASSPGTGELFF
V gene: TRBV11-2

CDR3 protein: CATRQGANTEAFF
V gene: TRBV24-1

CDR3 protein: CASSFLAGGNYEQYF
V gene: TRBV11-2

CDR3 protein: CASSEALQGGLGELFF
V gene: TRBV6-1

CDR3 protein: CATGGYNEQFF
V gene: TRBV2

CDR3 protein: CASSSSRGNREAFF
V gene: TRBV11-2

CDR3 protein: CASSRRTGGASGNTIYF
V gene: TRBV5-1

CDR3 protein: CATSDRDGQYF
V gene: TRBV15

CDR3 protein: CASTRDNYQPQHF
V gene: TRBV12-3/TRBV12-4

CDR3 protein: CATSSRGRDYGYTF
V gene: TRBV15

CDR3 protein: CASSAGGNGDTQYF
V gene: TRBV10-1

CDR3 protein: CATSRGYTEAFF
V gene: TRBV15

CDR3 protein: CASSSRDPYNEQFF
V gene: TRBV9

CDR3 protein: CASSVQGNYGYTF
V gene: TRBV9

CDR3 protein: CASSLQTPSNTGELFF
V gene: TRBV5-5

CDR3 protein: CASSLTGATSTDTQYF
V gene: TRBV12-3/TRBV12-4

CDR3 protein: CASRRLGSGGELFF
V gene: TRBV6-1

CDR3 protein: CASSQVGPGLAGVGDTQYF
V gene: TRBV4-1

CDR3 protein: CASKDGLATSYEQYF
V gene: TRBV27

CDR3 protein: CASRDDKTEAFF
V gene: TRBV2

CDR3 protein: CASSQSYRGRWKHYEQYF
V gene: TRBV14

CDR3 protein: CASKPRASTYEQYF
V gene: TRBV27

CDR3 protein: CASSPGSKINTGELFF
V gene: TRBV5-1

CDR3 protein: CASSPYRTGGNQPQHF
V gene: TRBV7-2

CDR3 protein: CSALTGEGGRETQYF
V gene: TRBV20-1

CDR3 protein: CASSTGTVYNEQFF
V gene: TRBV11-2

CDR3 protein: CASSVGGNSNQPQHF
V gene: TRBV9

CDR3 protein: CASSGDGTQYF
V gene: TRBV9

CDR3 protein: CASSYIGGGDYEQYF
V gene: TRBV6-6

CDR3 protein: CASSNGGQGQPQHF
V gene: TRBV19

CDR3 protein: CASRVGQGGNYGYTF
V gene: TRBV2

CDR3 protein: CASSYDGRSTGELFF
V gene: TRBV6-5

CDR3 protein: CSVDTDLNTEAFF
V gene: TRBV29-1

CDR3 protein: CASSLAGFGNEQFF
V gene: TRBV12-3/TRBV12-4

CDR3 protein: CASSPQRGLAGYNEQFF
V gene: TRBV6-1

CDR3 protein: CASSLSGQGGTGELFF
V gene: TRBV3-1

CDR3 protein: CASSSTSVYEQYF
V gene: TRBV6-1

CDR3 protein: CASSLQAYNEQFF
V gene: TRBV7-3

CDR3 protein: CASSGGTRPGGELFF
V gene: TRBV5-8

CDR3 protein: CSARGQLAGGGYEQYF
V gene: TRBV20-1

CDR3 protein: CSARDLAGEGYEQYF
V gene: TRBV20-1